The clone carrying this TCR beta chain is labeled as large. Its antigen remains unknown. The immunoSEQ assay was v3.0, run at survey level. Per-sample sequencing targets were roughly 40,000-55,000 T-cell genomes. Using immunoSEQ multiplex PCR, the repertoire was profiled, and TCRdb retains in-frame clones only, with some absent. The sample yields approximately 19,000 clones, 79% seen once. The entry originates in a study of long-term antiretroviral therapy in people with HIV. Trimming removed 2 bases from V and 4 bases from J, with 12 bases in between. The CDR3 runs to 14 residues. Germline CDR1 reads MGHRA; CDR2 reads YSYEKL. Study-wide findings and caveats: With ART, diversity went up but was still lower than in transplant donor controls.

The chain combines TRBV4-1 with TRBJ2-7; D is perhaps TRBD2 (6 bases). The source is a man younger than 30 with HIV. Sequences were derived from unsorted PBMCs, sampled at the start of antiretroviral therapy, before treatment. The DNA of the CDR3 is TGCGCCAGCAGCCAATATCTAGCGACTTACGAGCAGTACTTC. Translated, it gives CASSQYLATYEQYF.